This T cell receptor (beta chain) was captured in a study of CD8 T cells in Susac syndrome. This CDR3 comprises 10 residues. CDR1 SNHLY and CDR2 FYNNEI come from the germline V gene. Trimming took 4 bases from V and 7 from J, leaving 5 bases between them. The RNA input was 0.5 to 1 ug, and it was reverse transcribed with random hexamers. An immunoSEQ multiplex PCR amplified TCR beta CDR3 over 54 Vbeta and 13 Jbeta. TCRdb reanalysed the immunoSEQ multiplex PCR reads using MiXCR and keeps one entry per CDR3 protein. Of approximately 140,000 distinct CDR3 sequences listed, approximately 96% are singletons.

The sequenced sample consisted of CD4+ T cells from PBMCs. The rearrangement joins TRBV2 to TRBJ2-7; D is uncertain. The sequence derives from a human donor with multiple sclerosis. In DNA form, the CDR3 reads TGTGCCAGCAGTGTCCGGGAGCAGTACTTC. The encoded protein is CASSVREQYF.